This T cell receptor beta chain emerged from a study of Ad26.COV2.S vaccination and SARS-CoV-2 variants. The overall study: The study gave Ad26.COV2.S intramuscularly, once or twice 56 days apart.

Comment on this clone: Its specificity is unknown.

Study-wide points: Participants in the vaccine arm had higher spike-specific TCR breadth; placebo recipients had lower. It was reported that spike-specific CD8+ and CD4+ T cell responses were substantially broad after vaccination. Vaccine and placebo recipients had similar non-spike TCR breadth.

Assay: immunoSEQ multiplex PCR; the TCRdb copy retains only in-frame clones and omits some. Here the sample spans a few hundred thousand clones, roughly 91% being singletons. Treatment defined: 15 to 20 received Ad26.COV2.S at low or high dose, single or two shots; about 5 received placebo; per-sample allocation not given. On day 63 after the first injection, vaccine and placebo recipients gave samples. The CDR3 loop spans 13 amino acids. V was pared by 4 bases and J by 3 bases, with 7 bases between. Germline V gene lookup returns CDR1 MNHEY and CDR2 SMNVEV (reference sequence). The sequence derives from a person between 18 and 65 years old who received the Ad26.COV2.S COVID-19 vaccine or a placebo. The chain couples TRBV27 to TRBJ1-5, with D uncertain. The sequences come from peripheral blood, collected in a trial of Ad26.COV2.S vaccine versus placebo. The CDR3 DNA is TGTGCCAGCAGTTCCATTGTCAATCAGCCCCAGCATTTT. Its translation is CASSSIVNQPQHF.